The 27 T cell receptor beta chains below were found in one sample sequenced in a study of blood T cells in healthy people across ages. Together with a sample-barcoded 5' primer, a J-beta primer mix was included in a second PCR lasting about 7 to 12 cycles. MiXCR, applied by TCRdb to the 5' RACE reads, yields one record per CDR3 protein. Counted here are approximately 1.5 million distinct CDR3 sequences, 35% to 45% occurring once; the ten biggest clones make up approximately 4%. The sequenced sample was blood. These receptors all stem from a woman in her late teens or twenties in good health.

The table lists this clonotype with many counts. The V and J genes are TRBV7-2 and TRBJ2-7; D may be TRBD1 (5 bases). This CDR3 region has 13 residues. Germline V lookup: CDR1 SGHTA, CDR2 FQGNSA. The V end was cut by 5 bases, the J end by 3 bases, with 11 bases between. The CDR3 DNA is TGTGCCAGCAGCCCTGGACACCTCTACGAGCAGTACTTC. Its protein product is CASSPGHLYEQYF. The entire variable domain, with the rest obtained from reference TRBV7-2 and TRBJ2-7, is as follows: GAGVSQSPSNKVTEKGKDVELRCDPISGHTALYWYRQSLGQGLEFLIYFQGNSAPDKSGLPSDRFSAERTGGSVSTLTIQRTQQEDSAVYLCASSPGHLYEQYFGPGTRLTVT.

V usage is TRBV4-3 and J usage is TRBJ2-7; unclear D gene. Germline CDR1 reads LGHNA; CDR2 reads YSLEER. The V end lost 0 bases, the J end lost 1 base, and 10 bases lay between the germline ends. There are 15 residues in the CDR3. The CDR3 region has the DNA TGCGCCAGCAGCCAAGATAATTCCCAGTCCTACGAGCAGTACTTC. This codes for CASSQDNSQSYEQYF.

This clonotype showed up just a few times. This rearrangement joins TRBV3-1 to TRBJ2-3; TRBD1 aligns across 8 bases. CDR3 length: 18 residues. The germline V gene encodes CDR1 LGHDT and CDR2 YNNKEL (reference sequence). With 4 bases clipped from V and 7 bases from J, the junction kept 19 bases outside the gene matches. CDR3 coding DNA: TGTGCCAGCAGCCCAATCAGGGGGCGAGCTACCACAGTTTATACGCAGTATTTT. This encodes CASSPIRGRATTVYTQYF.

The rearrangement links TRBV7-9 to TRBJ2-1, with 7 bases lining up with TRBD1. Losses at the gene ends were 4 bases for V and 7 bases for J; bases not matched to a gene: 7. Germline values: CDR1 SEHNR, CDR2 FQNEAQ (reference sequence). This CDR3 has 14 residues. The CDR3 sequence: CASSSRDRPNEQFF. CDR3 DNA sequence: TGTGCCAGCAGCTCCCGGGACAGACCTAATGAGCAGTTCTTC.

This clonotype was found a few times. The rearrangement links TRBV20-1 to TRBJ1-1, with TRBD1 identical over 7 bases. CDR1 is DFQATT, CDR2 SNEGSKA, per germline (reference sequence). V dropped 5 bases and J dropped 4; count of bases not matched to a gene: 4. CDR3 size: 12 residues. CDR3 residues: CSASTGITEAFF. CDR3 in DNA: TGCAGTGCTTCGACAGGGATCACTGAAGCTTTCTTT.

The chain recombines TRBV7-2 with TRBJ2-7; tentatively, D is TRBD1 or TRBD2 (5 bases each). There are 16 residues in the CDR3. CDR1 and CDR2 (germline): SGHTA, FQGNSA. V lost 5 bases, J lost 0 bases, and 17 bases lay in between. The CDR3: CASSPYRDGRSYEQYF. CDR3 DNA: TGTGCCAGCAGCCCATACCGGGACGGCCGCTCCTACGAGCAGTACTTC.

This chain uses TRBV20-1 with TRBJ2-4; D is uncertain. The J call could be wrong; TRBJ2-7 is a better fit for the DNA end. Germline values: CDR1 DFQATT, CDR2 SNEGSKA (reference sequence). The CDR3 runs 13 residues. CDR3: CSASLGLSYEQYF. The CDR3 nucleotides are TGCAGTGCTAGTCTAGGGTTATCCTACGAGCAGTACTTC.

The CDR3 region has the DNA TGTGCCACTTCGGCAAGAACCTCTGGGGCCAACGTCCTGACTTTC. It yields the protein CATSARTSGANVLTF. The chain has TRBV15 and TRBJ2-6, with D unresolved. With 9 bases removed from V and 0 bases from J, the gap between germline ends came to 12 bases. This CDR3 region has 15 residues. Germline V lookup: CDR1 LNHNV, CDR2 YYDKDF (reference sequence).

This clonotype has more than one count but fewer than ten. The genes are TRBV6-2 or TRBV6-3 and TRBJ1-2; unclear D gene. Germline CDR1 MNHEY, CDR2 SVGEGT. This CDR3 has 12 residues. Trimming removed 6 bases at V and 8 bases at J, with 13 bases between. The CDR3: CASSQMTPGYTF. CDR3 nucleotide sequence: TGTGCCAGCAGCCAAATGACACCGGGCTACACCTTC.

The chain is built from TRBV6-2 or TRBV6-3 and TRBJ2-1, with D possibly being TRBD1 or TRBD2 (6 bases each). From germline, CDR1 is MNHEY and CDR2 SVGEGT. This CDR3 spans 15 amino acids. V was cut by 7 bases and J by 4 bases, with 17 bases left in between. CDR3 residues: CASIRGLGVYNEQFF. CDR3 sequence (DNA): TGTGCCAGCATCCGGGGGCTGGGGGTATACAATGAGCAGTTCTTC.

This clonotype has a handful of counts. V gene TRBV6-6 combines with J gene TRBJ2-7; tentatively, D is TRBD2 (5 bases). The germline V gene has CDR1 MNHNY and CDR2 SVGAGI (reference sequence). This CDR3 contains 13 residues. V was clipped by 8 bases and J by 0 bases, with 11 bases between them. The CDR3 region has the DNA TGTGCCAGCCAGACGGGGAGCTCCTACGAGCAGTACTTC. It encodes CASQTGSSYEQYF.

CDR3 DNA: TGTGCCAGCTCAACCGGGACAGGCGAAGAGACCCAGTACTTC. Protein product: CASSTGTGEETQYF. The chain links TRBV18 to TRBJ2-5, with 8 bases fitting TRBD1. Germline lookup yields CDR1 KGHSH and CDR2 LQKENI. The CDR3 has 14 amino acids. J was trimmed by 3 bases and V by 5 bases; bases with no gene match: 5. The complete variable domain, with remaining parts taken from reference TRBV18 and TRBJ2-5, reads NAGVMQNPRHLVRRRGQEARLRCSPMKGHSHVYWYRQLPEEGLKFMVYLQKENIIDESGMPKERFSAEFPKEGPSILRIQQVVRGDSAAYFCASSTGTGEETQYFGPGTRLLVL.

This chain links TRBV7-8 with TRBJ2-7; weak D call: TRBD2 (7 bases). This CDR3 is built from 16 residues. V was pared by 1 base and J by 1 base, with 14 bases between. Germline V CDR1 and CDR2: SGHVS, FQNEAQ. CDR3 DNA sequence: TGTGCCAGCAGCTTAGGACGGGGGGCAGGATCCTACGAGCAGTACTTC. This codes for CASSLGRGAGSYEQYF.

The chain combines TRBV5-1 with TRBJ2-1; possibly TRBD1 for D (6 bases). Germline CDR1 SGHRS, CDR2 YFSETQ. This CDR3 spans 14 amino acids. The V and J ends lost 4 bases and 4 bases respectively, with 12 bases between them. The CDR3 here is CASSPRQEYNEQFF. In DNA form, the CDR3 reads TGCGCCAGCAGCCCCAGACAGGAATACAATGAGCAGTTCTTC. Looking up the rest from reference TRBV5-1 and TRBJ2-1 gives the full variable domain: KAGVTQTPRYLIKTRGQQVTLSCSPISGHRSVSWYQQTPGQGLQFLFEYFSETQRNKGNFPGRFSGRQFSNSRSEMNVSTLELGDSALYLCASSPRQEYNEQFFGPGTRLTVL.

CDR3 nucleotides: TGTGCCAGCAGTTTCCAGGCCGCCGGGTACAATGAGCAGTTCTTC. It encodes CASSFQAAGYNEQFF. The chain employs TRBV28 and TRBJ2-1; D ambiguous. Per germline, CDR1 MDHEN and CDR2 SYDVKM. Trimming cost V 3 bases and J 4 bases, with 13 bases left between them. The CDR3 totals 15 residues.

The rearrangement joins TRBV4-3 to TRBJ2-1, with TRBD2 matching 8 bases. Germline CDR1 and CDR2: LGHNA and YSLEER. Germline trimming cut 0 bases from V and 4 bases from J; bases unmatched to any gene: 5. The CDR3 extends over 16 amino acids. CDR3 bases: TGCGCCAGCAGCCAAGACCGCGGGAGGATGTACAATGAGCAGTTCTTC. This codes for CASSQDRGRMYNEQFF.

This clonotype appeared a few times. The DNA is omitted, as the CDR3 cannot be located on it reliably, and the CDR3 follows TCRdb's listing. J is TRBJ1-2 and V is TRBV20-1; the D call in the table, TRBD1, was not verified against the DNA. The CDR3 is 19 amino acids long, termini counted. The germline gives CDR1 DFQATT, CDR2 SNEGSKA (reference sequence). The CDR3 loop reads CSARVGRGSYQDREYGCTF.

This clonotype has just a few counts. This chain uses TRBV2 with TRBJ2-5; D possibly corresponds to TRBD1 (6 bases). The germline V gene encodes CDR1 SNHLY and CDR2 FYNNEI. V lost 6 bases and J 5 bases, leaving 13 bases between the germline ends. The CDR3 is 13 amino acids. The CDR3 here is CASSGQRHETQYF. The CDR3 DNA sequence: TGTGCCAGCAGCGGACAGAGGCACGAGACCCAGTACTTC. The whole variable domain, remainder taken from reference TRBV2 and TRBJ2-5, is EPEVTQTPSHQVTQMGQEVILRCVPISNHLYFYWYRQILGQKVEFLVSFYNNEISEKSEIFDDQFSVERPDGSNFTLKIRSTKLEDSAMYFCASSGQRHETQYFGPGTRLLVL.

This rearrangement joins TRBV12-3 or TRBV12-4 to TRBJ2-3, with 10 positions matching TRBD2. This CDR3 is built from 16 residues. Unmatched junction bases numbered 6, after V lost 3 bases and J lost 3 bases. The CDR3 loop reads CASSFPSGRGTDTQYF. For the CDR3, the DNA is TGTGCCAGCAGTTTCCCTAGCGGGAGAGGGACAGATACGCAGTATTTT.

This clonotype was observed a single time. The chain carries TRBV30 and TRBJ1-2; no reliable D call. The CDR3 loop spans 12 amino acids. Germline V gene sequence: CDR1 GTSNPN, CDR2 SVGIG (reference sequence). V lost 4 bases and J lost 4, with 10 bases in between. The CDR3 region has the DNA TGTGCCTGGAATCAGTACATCTATGGCTACACCTTC. It translates to CAWNQYIYGYTF.

The chain uses TRBV10-2 and TRBJ2-7, with D perhaps being TRBD1 or TRBD2 (5 bases each). The CDR3 is made up of 13 amino acids. Per the germline V gene, CDR1 is WSHSY and CDR2 is SAAADI. Between the trimmed V and J ends, which lost 3 bases and 5 bases, there was a span of 11 bases. The CDR3 DNA reads as TGCGCCAGCAGTGATGGGACCCCGCACGAGCAGTACTTC. Translation: CASSDGTPHEQYF.

This clonotype was picked up a small number of times. V gene TRBV27 combines with J gene TRBJ2-7, with TRBD2 identical over 8 bases. Trimming removed 0 bases from V and 0 bases from J; junction bases left unmatched: 4. This CDR3 has 16 amino acids. CDR1 and CDR2 (germline): MNHEY, SMNVEV (reference sequence). The CDR3 sequence is CASSLSRGRSSYEQYF. DNA of the CDR3: TGTGCCAGCAGTTTATCCCGCGGGAGGAGCTCCTACGAGCAGTACTTC.

The J gene is TRBJ2-1, the V gene TRBV6-6; D gene uncertain. The CDR3 length is 15 residues. CDR1 is MNHNY, CDR2 SVGAGI, per germline (reference sequence). V was shortened by 6 bases and J by 0 bases, with 12 bases between the two germline ends. As DNA, the CDR3 is TGTGCCAGCAGGGGGTCGGATTCCTCCTACAATGAGCAGTTCTTC. It translates to CASRGSDSSYNEQFF.

V gene TRBV20-1 combines with J gene TRBJ2-5; D perhaps matches TRBD2 (7 bases). V was trimmed by 3 bases and J by 4 bases, leaving 12 bases between them. This CDR3 is built from 13 residues. Germline V gene lookup returns CDR1 DFQATT and CDR2 SNEGSKA (reference sequence). For the CDR3, the DNA is TGCAGTGCTAGGCGGGGGCTGGGAGAGACCCAGTACTTC. This codes for CSARRGLGETQYF.

The V gene is TRBV14, the J gene TRBJ2-1; TRBD2 matches at 14 bases. Germline V gives CDR1 SGHDN, CDR2 FVKESK. The CDR3 is made up of 15 amino acids. Unmatched junction bases numbered 8, after V lost 4 bases and J lost 12 bases. The CDR3 loop is CASSPGTSGRRRQFF. In DNA, the CDR3 is TGTGCCAGCAGCCCCGGGACTAGCGGGAGAAGAAGGCAGTTCTTC.

The V and J genes are TRBV7-2 and TRBJ2-2, with TRBD1 matching over 7 bases. Germline V gives CDR1 SGHTA, CDR2 FQGNSA. This CDR3 spans 16 amino acids. The V and J ends lost 4 bases and 8 bases, in that order; junction bases with no gene match: 13. CDR3 protein: CASSYPPGQIKGELFF. The CDR3 DNA sequence: TGTGCCAGCAGCTACCCACCGGGACAGATAAAAGGGGAGCTGTTTTTT.

The genes are TRBV5-8 and TRBJ2-5; 8 bases map to TRBD2. V shed 6 bases, J shed 7 bases, and the junction held 8 bases outside the gene matches. CDR3 length: 13 residues. Germline assignment: CDR1 SGHTS and CDR2 YDEGEE. This chain's CDR3 is CASISGTRTTQYF. For the CDR3, the DNA is TGTGCCAGCATCTCGGGGACTAGGACGACCCAGTACTTC.